This T cell receptor (beta chain) appears in the sequencing data of a study of long-term antiretroviral therapy in people with HIV (dated by TCRdb to the early 2020s). Some background on the complete study: The earliest samples were collected approximately a decade before the 2015 WHO recommendation for immediate ART, a period when ART was typically delayed until CD4 counts fell. A retrospective serial study tested whether ART initiation and durable HIV suppression were associated with changes in peripheral blood TRB repertoire composition and diversity. Of the 30 participants with HIV, some 12 were female. A total of roughly 200 cryopreserved PBMC samples came from a few dozen adults with confirmed HIV infection and were collected serially over a mean of roughly six years (range 1-12). No cross-contamination during QIAcube processing was shown when test extractions of a monoclonal T-cell line were performed alongside about 30 polyclonal samples.

CDR1 and CDR2, per the germline V gene, are SQVTM and ANQGSEA. The germline ends are 17 bases apart after V is trimmed by 0 bases and J by 0 bases. The CDR3 runs 18 amino acids, cysteine and phenylalanine included. Solely the CDR3 DNA is kept, with 54 bases framed from the first base. The immunoSEQ hsTCRB v3.0 assay was used at survey level resolution to sequence the TRB variable region. The targeted TRB sequencing depth was roughly 40,000-55,000 T-cell genomes per sample. TRB libraries were pooled and sequenced on an Illumina MiSeq using a v3 150-cycle kit. The study's own analysis went as follows. Repertoire analysis ran in R within a reproducible Nextflow workflow covering QC, data transformation and analysis. LymphoSeq2, an R package for exploring AIRR-Seq data, was used to implement custom analyses. Four samples that yielded fewer than 5000 total TRB sequences were excluded, so that 200 or so HIV repertoires were analyzed. Among the 180 to 200 HIV repertoires that were kept, roughly 58 were collected before ART initiation and around 130 were collected after ART initiation. Each repertoire was downsampled to 5000 TRB nucleotide sequences, and summary statistics were averaged across 100 downsampling iterations. TRB sequences were retained for analysis only if CDR3 regions of at least seven amino acids were present. A Shannon entropy-derived clonality score and the Gini coefficient were used to measure diversity. In repertoire networks, the top 5000 CDR3 amino acid sequences were linked whenever an edit distance of one separated two sequences. For TRB CDR3 amino acid sequences, antigen specificity groups and MHC restriction were predicted with GLIPH2. CDR3 amino acid sequences were matched against VDJdb and McPAS-TCR to flag known CMV, EBV, HIV or tissue antigen associations. Pre-ART, post-ART and control groups were compared with Wilcoxon signed-rank tests and Holm-Bonferroni correction. TCRdb limited this immuneACCESS table to in-frame rearrangements with V and J called. A share of clones is missing; checked studies link under half to unresolved V genes, and the rest is unexplained. The V and J calls and the clone size are those of that table, but D and trimming were determined from the DNA. The sample profile shows over 25,000 clones; 70% to 90% of them were found once. 4.1% of the sample goes to the ten largest clones.

Beyond this particular receptor, the publication reports: Inferences about post-ART repertoire changes were limited because no data were available on ART adherence, viral resistance or therapy changes. Owing to limited PBMC availability, only the TCR beta chain was sequenced, without alpha chain pairing. ART initiation was associated with a significant increase in TRB diversity, but diversity stayed significantly below transplant donor controls even after long-term ART. The repertoire was dominated across all time points by expanded TRB clones identified before ART initiation, although this dominance was seen to fluctuate and to decrease in many PLHIV after ART. Samples dated from about 2004 to 2018, and the ART regimens used may be less effective than current ones. Compared with controls, HIV repertoires had narrower CDR3 length ranges, and the network structure pointed to an antigen-experienced repertoire that shifted only slightly toward naive after ART. Because pre-ART samples had limited cell numbers, unsorted PBMC were profiled rather than sorted CD4+ and CD8+ T cells.

Comments on this clone: What antigen it recognizes has not been identified. No much larger clone is present one base from it, and per-base qualities are unavailable.

To be included, a participant needed at least one PBMC sample from before ART initiation plus at least two post-ART samples. Treatment was received in the United States of America by all participants with HIV. Before DNA extraction, cryopreserved samples containing about 0.9-11 million PBMC were thawed and washed. At the time of the earliest PBMC sample, participants with HIV were aged between roughly 23 and 60 years. PBMC samples from each participant spanned 1-4 timepoints before ART initiation and 2-8 timepoints after ART initiation, with a median of 7 samples. Serial HIV viral load, CD4+ T-cell count, ART history and demographic data were obtained for every participant. Using a Qiagen kit on a QIAcube, genomic DNA was extracted from unsorted PBMC, with samples processed in batches of 12.

The sequence joins TRBV29-1 to TRBJ2-2, with the D gene too uncertain to name. The sequences come from unsorted PBMCs, collected 0.5 years after starting antiretroviral therapy. The receptor's source is a woman aged 18-29 years with HIV. The CDR3 protein sequence reads: CSVEDLEKLRSNTGELFF. The nucleotide sequence is given as TGCAGCGTTGAAGATCTGGAAAAGCTAAGGTCGAACACCGGGGAGCTGTTTTTT.